This TCR beta chain was identified in a study of blood T cell repertoires in COVID-19. Study overall: Whether acute or convalescent, the COVID-19 samples came from the United States, Italy and Spain.

Original processing notes: Estimates of nucleated cell counts were drawn from the amplification of reference gene primers. Here immunoSEQ multiplex PCR was the method, and the copy in TCRdb shows in-frame clones only, minus some. V, J and clone size were drawn from that table, and D and trimming were deduced from the DNA. In the table there are some 260,000 clones, around nine tenths of which are singletons. Germline loops: CDR1 MNHEY, CDR2 SVGAGI. V shed 6 bases, J shed 5 bases, and the junction held 9 bases outside the gene matches. The CDR3 runs to 15 residues. V gene TRBV6-5 combines with J gene TRBJ2-5; TRBD1 matches at 10 bases. This TCR was recovered from a woman between 40 and 50 years old who had recovered from COVID-19. Sequencing was done on a sample of peripheral blood. The CDR3 sequence is CASRVLGQGFETQYF. The CDR3 DNA follows: TGTGCCAGCAGGGTCCTGGGACAGGGGTTCGAGACCCAGTACTTC.